The sample holds one count of the clone carrying this T cell receptor (beta chain). Its matching antigen is unknown. The data were taken from a study of OX40 agonist ivuxolimab in advanced cancers. Sequencing used immunoSEQ multiplex PCR; TCRdb keeps in-frame clones, though not all of them. The sample lists roughly 77,000 clones; about 85% were seen once. Whole-study results and caveats: CD4+ and CD8+ blood T cells expanded clonally by week 6 at 0.1 to 3.0 mg/kg.

Systemic immunosuppression or a history of autoimmune disease excluded patients. Blood draws occurred at baseline, cycle 4 day 1, and cycle 7 day 1. After removal of 3 bases from V and 3 bases from J, the junction contained 4 bases not matched to a gene. Germline V gives CDR1 SGHRS, CDR2 YFSETQ. CDR3 size: 15 residues. The source was CD4+ or CD8+ T cells sorted from blood, collected in a trial of the OX40 agonist ivuxolimab. The chain combines TRBV5-1 with TRBJ2-1; 9 positions match TRBD1. The sequence was obtained from an adult with an advanced solid tumor such as melanoma, head and neck, liver or kidney cancer. CDR3 sequence (DNA): TGCGCCAGCAGCTGGGGGGACAGGGACTACAATGAGCAGTTCTTC. Translated, it gives CASSWGDRDYNEQFF.